The 13 T cell receptor beta chains below come from one sample, sequenced in a study of blood T cell repertoires in COVID-19. TCRdb's table, derived via immunoSEQ multiplex PCR, lists solely in-frame clones and lacks some. The repertoire includes under 300,000 clones, about four fifths of them detected once, and more than 1.5% sits in the top ten. The specimen sequenced was peripheral blood. The receptors stem from a man aged 30 to 45 who had recovered from COVID-19.

CDR3 in amino acids: CASTRTSNYEQYF. CDR3 bases: TGTGCCAGCACCCGGACAAGCAACTACGAGCAGTACTTC. The chain joins TRBV6-5 to TRBJ2-7, with a weak D call TRBD1 (5 bases). Germline CDR1 is MNHEY and CDR2 is SVGAGI. With 7 bases removed from V and 3 bases from J, the gap between germline ends came to 13 bases. The CDR3 runs to 13 residues.

The rearrangement uses TRBV15 and TRBJ2-5, with 8 positions matching TRBD2. CDR3 length: 17 residues. Germline CDR1 is LNHNV and CDR2 is YYDKDF (reference sequence). V trimming: 2 bases; J trimming: 2 bases; junction bases outside the gene matches: 10. The CDR3 loop is CATSRSLAGPLQETQYF. CDR3 nucleotide sequence: TGTGCCACCAGCAGATCCCTAGCGGGCCCTTTGCAAGAGACCCAGTACTTC.

The chain employs TRBV19 and TRBJ1-1; 7 bases line up with TRBD1. Germline lookup yields CDR1 LNHDA and CDR2 SQIVND (reference sequence). The V segment lost 6 bases and the J segment 0 bases; nucleotides outside the gene matches: 4. The length of the CDR3 is 14 residues. CDR3 coding DNA: TGTGCCAGTAGGGGACAGACCATGAACACTGAAGCTTTCTTT. Its protein is CASRGQTMNTEAFF.

The sample holds one count of this clone. The chain employs TRBV4-2 and TRBJ2-5, with TRBD2 identical over 14 bases. Germline assignment: CDR1 LGHNA and CDR2 YNFKEQ. Unmatched junction bases numbered 7, after V lost 0 bases and J lost 4 bases. The CDR3 runs 18 residues. CDR3 bases: TGTGCCAGCAGCCAAGATTTAGGACTAGCGGGGGGAGGAGAGACCCAGTACTTC. Its translation: CASSQDLGLAGGGETQYF.

The V call is TRBV12-3 or TRBV12-4, the J call TRBJ1-2, with D possibly being TRBD1 (5 bases). The ends were cut back, 1 base at V and 6 bases at J, with 9 bases in the middle. The CDR3 has 13 amino acids. CDR3 amino acids: CASSLGPGHGYTF. The CDR3 nucleotides are TGTGCCAGCAGTTTAGGGCCAGGGCATGGCTACACCTTC.

J is TRBJ2-4 and V is TRBV9, with TRBD1 identical over 7 bases. The germline V gene encodes CDR1 SGDLS and CDR2 YYNGEE. There are 16 residues in the CDR3. The trim removed 0 bases at V and 2 bases at J, leaving 5 bases unmatched. The CDR3 DNA reads as TGTGCCAGCAGCGTAGGGGTGACAGGGACCAAAAACATTCAGTACTTC. Protein sequence: CASSVGVTGTKNIQYF.

V gene TRBV3-1 (or the pseudogene TRBV3-2) combines with J gene TRBJ2-7; unclear D gene. The V end was cut by 0 bases, the J end by 12 bases, with 15 bases between. The CDR3 has 13 amino acids. Germline V gene sequence: CDR1 LGHDT, CDR2 YNNKEL (reference sequence). The CDR3 DNA reads TGTGCCAGCAGCCAAGAGGGCTCCGATTCGCGGTACTTC. Residues: CASSQEGSDSRYF.

This rearrangement joins TRBV5-1 to TRBJ1-3; D is possibly TRBD1 (5 bases). Germline CDR1 and CDR2: SGHRS and YFSETQ. The CDR3 length is 16 residues. V was pared by 1 base and J by 0 bases, with 11 bases between. The CDR3 coding sequence is TGCGCCAGCAGCTTGTCGGACACCACCTCTGGAAACACCATATATTTT. Translating gives CASSLSDTTSGNTIYF.

The gene calls are TRBV2 and TRBJ2-7; D is perhaps TRBD2 (5 bases). The CDR3 covers 12 residues. V lost 3 bases and J 7 bases, leaving 10 bases between the germline ends. Germline V gene data show CDR1 as SNHLY and CDR2 as FYNNEI. CDR3 sequence reads: CASSENRGEQYV. The CDR3 DNA reads TGTGCCAGCAGTGAGAACAGAGGGGAGCAGTACGTC.

The chain recombines TRBV29-1 with TRBJ2-5; a possible D gene is TRBD1 (5 bases). Germline CDR1 is SQVTM and CDR2 is ANQGSEA. The CDR3 runs to 13 residues. V lost 2 bases to trimming and J lost 5 bases, with 12 bases between them. The DNA for the CDR3 is TGCAGCGTTGAAAGACAGATTAGGGAGACCCAGTACTTC. Translating gives CSVERQIRETQYF.

This clone showed up just a few times. The V and J genes are TRBV2 and TRBJ2-1, with 8 bases aligning to TRBD1. J was trimmed by 6 bases and V by 6 bases; bases with no gene match: 10. Germline V gene lookup returns CDR1 SNHLY and CDR2 FYNNEI. This CDR3 is built from 15 residues. The CDR3 sequence: CASSLGQGLVNEQFF. CDR3 coding DNA: TGTGCCAGCAGCCTAGGACAGGGTTTAGTCAATGAGCAGTTCTTC.

This clone was detected only once. The chain joins TRBV2 to TRBJ2-2; tentative D call: TRBD2 (6 bases). V lost 6 bases, J lost 0 bases, and 8 bases lay in between. This CDR3 region has 14 residues. From germline, CDR1 is SNHLY and CDR2 FYNNEI. The CDR3: CASRGGTNTGELFF. CDR3 DNA sequence: TGTGCCAGCAGGGGGGGAACGAACACCGGGGAGCTGTTTTTT.

The chain is built from TRBV5-4 and TRBJ2-7, with 8 bases lining up with TRBD2. The germline CDR1 and CDR2 sequences are SGHNT and YYREEE (reference sequence). Trimming removed 0 bases from V and 2 bases from J; junction bases left unmatched: 10. The CDR3 is 17 amino acids. CDR3 residues: CASSLGGGGRKAYEQYF. The CDR3 DNA reads TGTGCCAGCAGCTTGGGGGGCGGGGGGCGCAAAGCCTACGAGCAGTACTTC.